Listed below are T cell receptor beta chains from one sample, sequenced in a study of T cell changes during pregnancy in multiple sclerosis. Profiling relied on immunoSEQ multiplex PCR, and the TCRdb table lists in-frame clones only, not all of them. The sample yields 25,000 to 30,000 clones, roughly 89% seen once. Sequences were derived from CD4+ T cells from peripheral blood mononuclear cells, sampled in the first trimester of pregnancy. These receptors all come from a female donor in good health, enrolled as a control in a pregnancy study. The CDR3 runs from the conserved cysteine through the conserved F or W. The order of the fields is J gene, clone size, V gene, D gene, CDR3 DNA, CDR3 protein. D genes are given only for firm matches. The listing skips clone size in some rows; elsewhere it reads once, few, many or a size class.

TRBJ1-3 | . | TRBV7-2 | TRBD1 | TGTGCCAGCAGCGGACAGGGGAGAAACACCATATATTTT | CASSGQGRNTIYF
TRBJ2-4 | . | TRBV6-5 | . | TGTGCCAGCAGTAGACAGGGAGGCCAGAACATTCAGTACTTC | CASSRQGGQNIQYF
TRBJ1-3 | . | TRBV30 | . | TGTGCCTGGAGTGTACAGGGACAATACACCATATATTTT | CAWSVQGQYTIYF
TRBJ2-5 | . | TRBV2 | TRBD2 | TGTGCCGCCGGGAGGGGAGTGGAGACCCAGTACTTC | CAAGRGVETQYF
TRBJ2-1 | . | TRBV18 | TRBD2 | TGTGCCAGCTCACCGGGTAGCGGGAGAATTAATGAGCAGTTCTTC | CASSPGSGRINEQFF
TRBJ2-1 | once | TRBV7-2 | TRBD1 | TGTGCCAGCAGCGCGGACAGGGTCAATGAGCAGTTCTTC | CASSADRVNEQFF
TRBJ2-7 | . | TRBV28 | TRBD1 | TGTGCCAGCAGTTTATTGACAGGGGAGGACGAGCAGTACTTC | CASSLLTGEDEQYF
TRBJ2-4 | . | TRBV7-9 | TRBD2 | TGTGCCAGCAGCTTAGGGGGGGACTACAAAAACATTCAGTACTTC | CASSLGGDYKNIQYF
TRBJ2-5 | . | TRBV4-2 | . | TGTGCCAGCAGCCCTACAGGGGAGACCCAGTACTTC | CASSPTGETQYF
TRBJ2-7 | . | TRBV10-3 | TRBD1 | TGTGCCATCAGTGACTCCGGGACAGGGCACTACGAGCAGTACTTC | CAISDSGTGHYEQYF
TRBJ1-2 | . | TRBV7-9 | . | TGTGCCAGCAGCCCAACGACTTATGGCTACACCTTC | CASSPTTYGYTF
TRBJ2-1 | . | TRBV2 | TRBD1 | TGTGCCAGCAAGTTCGACCTGGGACAGGGGAACAATGAGCAGTTCTTC | CASKFDLGQGNNEQFF
TRBJ2-7 | . | TRBV4-2 | . | TGTGCCAGCAGCCAAGATACTGCGGAGCAGTACTTC | CASSQDTAEQYF
TRBJ2-3 | once | TRBV11-2 | TRBD1 | TGTGCCAGCAGCCCCCGGACAGGGGCGGAAGATACGCAGTATTTT | CASSPRTGAEDTQYF
TRBJ2-1 | . | TRBV6-6 | TRBD2 | TGTGCCAGCAGTCTAGCGGGAGAGTCCTACAATGAGCAGTTCTTC | CASSLAGESYNEQFF
TRBJ2-3 | . | TRBV4-3 | TRBD2 | TGCGCCAGCAGCCAAGATCAACTAGCGGGAGGAGGGACGCAGTATTTT | CASSQDQLAGGGTQYF
TRBJ2-7 | . | TRBV7-2 | TRBD2 | TGTGCCAGCAGCCCCAGACTAGCGGGAGCCCCCCCCTACGAGCAGTACTTC | CASSPRLAGAPPYEQYF
TRBJ2-7 | . | TRBV29-1 | . | TGCAGCGTTGAATGGGCAGACAAATACGAGCAGTACTTC | CSVEWADKYEQYF
TRBJ2-3 | once | TRBV5-1 | . | TGCGCCAGCAGCTCCCCGGCGGTAGCGACTTTGGATACGCAGTATTTT | CASSSPAVATLDTQYF
TRBJ1-1 | . | TRBV23-1 | . | TGCGCCAGCAGTCTAACAGGGAGTCCGAATGAAGCTTTCTTT | CASSLTGSPNEAFF
TRBJ2-1 | . | TRBV4-2 | . | TGTGCCAGCAGCCAGGACATTAGCTCCTACAATGAGCAGTTCTTC | CASSQDISSYNEQFF
TRBJ1-1 | . | TRBV6-1 | . | TGTGCCAGCACATTGCGGCGGGATACTGAAGCTTTCTTT | CASTLRRDTEAFF
TRBJ2-6 | . | TRBV19 | TRBD2 | TGTGCCAGTAGTATCGGCGGGACTAGCCGACGCTCTGGGGCCAACGTCCTGACTTTC | CASSIGGTSRRSGANVLTF
TRBJ1-1 | . | TRBV7-9 | TRBD1 | TGTGCCAGCAGCCCCGTGGACAGGGGTTTCACTGAAGCTTTCTTT | CASSPVDRGFTEAFF
TRBJ2-1 | . | TRBV15 | . | TGTGCCACCAGCAGAGATGGAGGGAACAATGAGCAGTTCTTC | CATSRDGGNNEQFF
TRBJ1-2 | few | TRBV29-1 | . | TGCAGCGTTGCGGCAGGGATGGTCTATGGCTACACCTTC | CSVAAGMVYGYTF
TRBJ2-3 | . | TRBV2 | TRBD2 | TGTGCCAGCAGTGATCGGGCTAGCGGGGGGAGGAATACGCAGTATTTT | CASSDRASGGRNTQYF
TRBJ1-5 | . | TRBV11-3 | TRBD1 | TGTGCCAGCCCCGACAGGGTAACTAGCAATCAGCCCCAGCATTTT | CASPDRVTSNQPQHF
TRBJ2-5 | . | TRBV4-2 | TRBD2 | TGTGCCAGCAGCCAAGTCAGCGGGGGACAAGAGACCCAGTACTTC | CASSQVSGGQETQYF
TRBJ2-5 | . | TRBV25-1 | TRBD1 | TGTGCCAGCAGTGATTCCGGGACAGGGAATGGAGAGACCCAGTACTTC | CASSDSGTGNGETQYF
TRBJ2-1 | . | TRBV6-5 | TRBD1 | TGTGCCAGCAGTCGACAGGGACCCTTGTACAATGAGCAGTTCTTC | CASSRQGPLYNEQFF
TRBJ2-5 | . | TRBV6-1 | TRBD2 | TGTGCCAGCAGTGAAGAGGGCCTAGCGGGGGGACCCGTGTCCCAAGAGACCCAGTACTTC | CASSEEGLAGGPVSQETQYF
TRBJ2-1 | . | TRBV6-4 | TRBD1 | TGTGCCAGCAGTGGACAGGGACGGGGTGAGCAGTTCTTC | CASSGQGRGEQFF